This T cell receptor (beta chain) is drawn from a study of regulatory T cells in long-lasting Graves disease. With iRepertoire HTBI primers and Arm-PCR of CDR3 regions, TCR beta libraries were built. From the multiplex PCR reads, TCRdb called clonotypes with MiXCR, one entry per CDR3 protein. Here the sample spans approximately 400,000 distinct CDR3 sequences, roughly a quarter being singletons. Whole-study findings and limits: Persistent disease preferred TRBV28, TRBJ1-2 and TRBJ2-5. Possibly, accuracy suffered from the small sample size.

Sample time point: persistent/refractory GD, antithyroid drugs over 5 years with positive TRAb. PBMC-extracted RNA yielded the TCR library. The CDR3 length is 15 residues. Trimming removed 5 bases from V and 1 base from J, with 15 bases in between. CDR1 and CDR2 (germline): SGHRS, YFSETQ. On this clonotype itself: The antigen remains unidentified.

The chain links TRBV5-1 to TRBJ1-1, with D possibly TRBD1 on 6 matching bases. Sample: peripheral blood mononuclear cells (PBMCs), taken when the disease was refractory, from a patient treated with antithyroid drugs. The receptor was isolated from a female donor with Graves disease. CDR3 in amino acids: CASSPITGRNTEAFF. The CDR3 nucleotides read TGCGCCAGCAGTCCGATTACAGGGAGGAACACTGAAGCTTTCTTT.